A selection of T cell receptor beta chains follows, all from one sample in a study of cytomegalovirus exposure and HLA in healthy donors. Libraries were prepared by immunoSEQ multiplex PCR; TCRdb keeps only in-frame clonotypes and omits some of them. The table lists more than 150,000 clones, 82% of them singletons. Specimen: PBMCs. Source of these receptors: a man in his forties in good health and CMV-seronegative. The CDR3 runs from the conserved cysteine through the conserved F or W. The order of the fields is clone size, J gene, D gene, V gene, CDR3 DNA, CDR3 protein. D genes are given only for firm matches. Not every row has a clone size; where given, it reads once, few, many or a size class.

. | TRBJ1-3 | . | TRBV28 | TGTGCCAGCAGTTTAAGAACGGTCGGAAACACCATATATTTT | CASSLRTVGNTIYF
. | TRBJ1-5 | . | TRBV7-9 | TGTGCCAGCAGTGAGGGTAGCAATCAGCCCCAGCATTTT | CASSEGSNQPQHF
. | TRBJ2-3 | TRBD1 | TRBV5-6 | TGTGCCAGCAGCTTGACAGGGGGCCGCACAGATACGCAGTATTTT | CASSLTGGRTDTQYF
. | TRBJ2-7 | . | TRBV7-2 | TGTGCCAGCAGCTTTATGGCTAGACAGGGAGGCTACGAGCAGTACTTC | CASSFMARQGGYEQYF
. | TRBJ2-1 | . | TRBV30 | TGTGCCTGGAACCCAACGGGACTCACCTACAATGAGCAGTTCTTC | CAWNPTGLTYNEQFF
. | TRBJ2-6 | TRBD1 | TRBV2 | TGTGCCAGCAGTGTAGGGCAGGGGGTATCCTCTGGGGCCAACGTCCTGACTTTC | CASSVGQGVSSGANVLTF
once | TRBJ2-2 | . | TRBV21-1 | TGTGCCAGCGCCAAGGGGGCGGTGAGGTCCGGGGAGCTGTTTTTT | CASAKGAVRSGELFF
. | TRBJ2-1 | . | TRBV5-6 | TGTGCCAGCAGCTTTGGGCAGGGTGGGCTAAATGAGCAGTTCTTC | CASSFGQGGLNEQFF
. | TRBJ2-2 | TRBD2 | TRBV2 | TGTGCCAGCCGTACCGGGACTAGGAACACCGGGGAGCTGTTTTTT | CASRTGTRNTGELFF
. | TRBJ1-5 | . | TRBV11-2 | TGTGCCAGCAGCTTACTTAGCAATCAGCCCCAGCATTTT | CASSLLSNQPQHF
. | TRBJ2-7 | TRBD1 | TRBV6-1 | TGTGCCAGCAGTGACCAGACAGGGGGAAAGTACGAGCAGTACTTC | CASSDQTGGKYEQYF
. | TRBJ2-3 | . | TRBV14 | TGTGCCAGCAGCCAAGTATATCCGGATACGCAGTATTTT | CASSQVYPDTQYF
. | TRBJ2-7 | . | TRBV14 | TGTGCCAGCAGCCAAGAGTGGGGAGTCCTTTCCTACGAGCAGTACTTC | CASSQEWGVLSYEQYF
once | TRBJ2-5 | . | TRBV19 | TGTGCCAGTAGTATAGGAGGGACTGTTCAAGAGACCCAGTACTTC | CASSIGGTVQETQYF
. | TRBJ2-3 | TRBD2 | TRBV28 | TGTGCCACCCGACTAGCGGGAGTGACAGATACGCAGTATTTT | CATRLAGVTDTQYF
. | TRBJ2-3 | . | TRBV7-2 | TGTGCCAGCATCAGACAGGAGCGTAGCCATACGCAGTATTTT | CASIRQERSHTQYF
. | TRBJ2-2 | TRBD2 | TRBV30 | TGTGCCTGGAGTGTAACGCGGGAGGGCACCGGGGAGCTGTTTTTT | CAWSVTREGTGELFF
. | TRBJ2-1 | . | TRBV18 | TGTGCCAGCTCACCAACTCCTCAAGCCGTGAACAATGAGCAGTTCTTC | CASSPTPQAVNNEQFF
few | TRBJ1-3 | . | TRBV7-9 | TGTGCCAGCAGCTACATGGGGGGAACCCAGGACACCATATATTTT | CASSYMGGTQDTIYF
. | TRBJ2-5 | TRBD1 | TRBV7-2 | TGTGCCAGCAGCTTAGCGGGACAGGGCTCAGAGACCCAGTACTTC | CASSLAGQGSETQYF
. | TRBJ1-1 | . | TRBV2 | TGTGCCACTACCCCTGGGGCTAGGAACACTGAAGCTTTCTTT | CATTPGARNTEAFF
. | TRBJ2-1 | . | TRBV27 | TGTGCCAGCAGTTTAACCGAGAGCTCCTACAATGAGCAGTTCTTC | CASSLTESSYNEQFF
. | TRBJ2-4 | TRBD1 | TRBV18 | TGTGCCAGCTCCCCGGACAGGCTAGCCAAAAACATTCAGTACTTC | CASSPDRLAKNIQYF
. | TRBJ1-1 | TRBD1 | TRBV5-1 | TGCGCCAGCAAGGGCGGGACAGGGTTCTCTGAAGCTTTCTTT | CASKGGTGFSEAFF
once | TRBJ2-1 | TRBD2 | TRBV7-6 | TGTGCCAGCAGCTTCATAGCGGGAACGACTTTCCGCAATGAGCAGTTCTTC | CASSFIAGTTFRNEQFF
. | TRBJ2-2 | . | TRBV5-1 | TGCGCCAGCGGAGGGACCGGGGAGCTGTTTTTT | CASGGTGELFF
. | TRBJ1-6 | TRBD1 | TRBV6-1 | TGTGCCAGCAGTGCAGGGACAGCTGGGAGCTCACCCCTCCACTTT | CASSAGTAGSSPLHF
. | TRBJ2-2 | . | TRBV7-2 | TGTGCCAGCAGCTCCCGCGGAGGGGCGAACACCGGGGAGCTGTTTTTT | CASSSRGGANTGELFF
. | TRBJ2-7 | . | TRBV28 | TGTGCCAGCAGTTTCGAGACCTACGAGCAGTACTTC | CASSFETYEQYF
. | TRBJ2-3 | . | TRBV6-1 | TGCGCCAGCAGTGAAGGCCCGGGTACAGATACGCAGTATTTT | CASSEGPGTDTQYF
. | TRBJ2-3 | TRBD2 | TRBV19 | TGTGCCAGTGCTCGGGGGACTAGCGGGACCACAGATACGCAGTATTTT | CASARGTSGTTDTQYF
. | TRBJ2-7 | . | TRBV29-1 | TGCAGCGTTGGGGGTTGGGGGGACTACGAGCAGTACTTC | CSVGGWGDYEQYF
once | TRBJ2-7 | . | TRBV7-9 | TGTGCCAGCAGCATAGGAGATCGCGAGCAGTACTTC | CASSIGDREQYF
once | TRBJ1-1 | TRBD1 | TRBV4-3 | TGCGCCAGCAGCCAACAAACAGGGGGCTCAGCTTTCTTT | CASSQQTGGSAFF
. | TRBJ1-4 | . | TRBV5-1 | TGCGCCAGCAGCTTTTCGAATGAAAAACTGTTTTTT | CASSFSNEKLFF
. | TRBJ1-1 | . | TRBV29-1 | TGCAGCCATACACAGTACACTGAAGCTTTCTTT | CSHTQYTEAFF
. | TRBJ1-1 | . | TRBV19 | TGTGCCAGTAGTATTCCTTGGGGCTCTGGGCCCGAAGCTTTCTTT | CASSIPWGSGPEAFF
. | TRBJ1-3 | . | TRBV19 | TGTGCCAGTAGTACCGACAGAGGAAACACCATATATTTT | CASSTDRGNTIYF
. | TRBJ1-1 | . | TRBV6-5 | TGTGCCAGCAGTTACGACAGGTCTATGAACACTGAAGCTTTCTTT | CASSYDRSMNTEAFF
. | TRBJ2-2 | TRBD2 | TRBV4-1 | TGCGCCAGCAGCCAAACGGGGGGTTTTGGTTCGAACACCGGGGAGCTGTTTTTT | CASSQTGGFGSNTGELFF
. | TRBJ1-1 | TRBD1 | TRBV28 | TGTGCCAGCAGTTTACAGGGGGGAGACACTGAAGCTTTCTTT | CASSLQGGDTEAFF
. | TRBJ2-5 | . | TRBV6-5 | TGTGCCAGCAGTGGGACAAGGGCGACGGAGACCCAGTACTTC | CASSGTRATETQYF
few | TRBJ1-2 | TRBD1 | TRBV9 | TGTGCCAGCAGCGTAGATCGGGACAGGGGGCAATTGGACTATGGCTACACCTTC | CASSVDRDRGQLDYGYTF
. | TRBJ2-6 | . | TRBV7-2 | TGTGCCAGCAGACTCTCTGGGGCCAACGTCCTGACTTTC | CASRLSGANVLTF
. | TRBJ2-3 | TRBD1 | TRBV7-3 | TGTGCCAGCAGCTCGACAGGGTTTCTTGGGACAGATACGCAGTATTTT | CASSSTGFLGTDTQYF